The 5 T cell receptor beta chains presented below share a single source sample, sequenced in a study of T cells expressing NK-cell markers. With the 5' RACE reads reprocessed, TCRdb shows one record per CDR3 protein and no DNA. This listing includes approximately 420,000 distinct CDR3 sequences. Specimen: blood T cells: a sorted CD56 or NKG2C T cell subset, CD4+ or CD8+ T cells, or bulk PBMC T cells (not recorded which). The receptors derive from a woman in her forties or fifties in good health.

V usage is TRBV28 and J usage is TRBJ1-5; TCRdb's D call of TRBD1 is untestable without DNA. The CDR3 runs to 15 residues. Germline V CDR1 and CDR2: MDHEN, SYDVKM. CDR3 sequence reads: CASNFGGASNQPQHF.

The chain couples TRBV5-1 to TRBJ2-1; the TCRdb D gene call, TRBD1, has no DNA to confirm it. The germline V gene has CDR1 SGHRS and CDR2 YFSETQ. This CDR3 region has 16 residues. CDR3: CASSPRDRAGNNEQFF.

The rearrangement links TRBV12-3 or TRBV12-4 to TRBJ2-3; as DNA is missing, the TRBD2 call by TCRdb cannot be tested. The CDR3 consists of 19 residues. CDR3 in amino acids: CASSLYSRGIAGVTDTQYF.

V usage is TRBV7-8 and J usage is TRBJ2-1; TCRdb's D call, TRBD2, is unchecked because there is no DNA. Looked up from germline, CDR1 is SGHVS and CDR2 is FQNEAQ. This CDR3 region has 15 residues. CDR3: CASSGRLAGVNEQFF.

The chain combines TRBV12-3 or TRBV12-4 with TRBJ1-4; TCRdb selects TRBD1, and the lack of DNA leaves this call unchecked. The CDR3 length is 20 residues. CDR3 loop: CASSLRARGLTGATNEKLFF.